A selection of T cell receptor beta chains follows, all from one sample in a study of T-cell reconstitution after alpha-beta-depleted transplantation in children. TCRdb reprocessed the PCR reads via MiXCR and lists one record per CDR3 protein. The top ten hold over 20% of the sample, which has 80,000 to 100,000 distinct CDR3 sequences, 20% to 25% seen once. This sample comprised PBMCs, obtained before TCRalphabeta/CD19-depleted stem cell transplant. These receptor sequences come from a boy younger than 10 with acute lymphoblastic leukemia, due to receive a stem cell transplant. Both conserved end residues are part of each CDR3. Each record gives: J gene, V gene, D gene, clone size, CDR3 protein, CDR3 DNA. A D gene is named only where the DNA matches it firmly. A clone size is listed for some rows: how often the clone was seen (once, few, many), or a class if it is expanded.

TRBJ1-1	TRBV9	NA	medium-sized	CASSAPRGVNTEAFF	TGTGCCAGCAGCGCGCCGAGGGGCGTGAACACTGAAGCTTTCTTT
TRBJ2-1	TRBV4-1	NA	many	CASSHSPGFLSYNEQFF	TGCGCCAGCAGCCATTCTCCGGGATTCCTCTCCTACAATGAGCAGTTCTTC
TRBJ2-7	TRBV6-4	NA	NA	CASSDSRGGEQYF	TGTGCCAGCAGTGACTCGAGGGGTGGGGAGCAGTACTTC
TRBJ1-1	TRBV30	NA	few	CAWSLTPNTEAFF	TGTGCCTGGAGTCTGACTCCGAACACTGAAGCTTTCTTT
TRBJ2-7	TRBV5-1	NA	few	CASSLAGAAKGYEQYF	TGCGCCAGCAGCTTGGCAGGTGCAGCAAAAGGCTACGAGCAGTACTTC
TRBJ2-5	TRBV20-1	NA	few	CSAQGMETQYF	TGCAGTGCTCAGGGGATGGAGACCCAGTACTTC
TRBJ1-1	TRBV20-1	NA	NA	CSARGRGNTEAFF	TGCAGTGCTAGAGGACGGGGGAACACTGAAGCTTTCTTT
TRBJ2-3	TRBV6-1	NA	few	CASSPMGRQDQDTQYF	TGTGCCAGCAGTCCGATGGGGCGGCAGGACCAAGATACGCAGTATTTT
TRBJ2-7	TRBV11-2	TRBD2	many	CASSQSTSGGAYEQYF	TGTGCCAGCAGCCAATCCACTAGCGGAGGGGCCTACGAGCAGTACTTC
TRBJ2-1	TRBV9	NA	few	CASSVGSLSYNEQFF	TGTGCCAGCAGCGTAGGCTCCCTCTCCTACAATGAGCAGTTCTTC
TRBJ2-5	TRBV5-4	TRBD1	NA	CASSPDRAFMIEETQYF	TGTGCCAGCAGCCCGGACAGGGCCTTCATGATTGAAGAGACCCAGTACTTC
TRBJ2-7	TRBV11-2	TRBD2	NA	CASSPGTSGPYEQYF	TGTGCCAGCAGCCCAGGGACTAGCGGGCCCTACGAGCAGTACTTC
TRBJ1-1	TRBV15	NA	many	CATSRDRRGTEAFF	TGTGCCACCAGCAGAGATCGGCGGGGCACTGAAGCTTTCTTT
TRBJ1-2	TRBV30	TRBD1	NA	CAGDRGYGYTF	TGTGCCGGAGACAGGGGCTATGGCTACACCTTC
TRBJ2-2	TRBV12-3/TRBV12-4	NA	many	CASSLAVLYTGELFF	TGTGCCAGCAGTTTAGCGGTACTTTACACCGGGGAGCTGTTTTTT
TRBJ2-3	TRBV9	NA	NA	CASSVAIFSGGYTDTQYF	TGTGCCAGCAGCGTAGCGATATTTAGCGGAGGGTACACAGATACGCAGTATTTT
TRBJ2-7	TRBV12-3/TRBV12-4	NA	many	CASSLGGQSYEQYF	TGTGCCAGCAGTTTAGGGGGGCAGTCCTACGAGCAGTACTTC
TRBJ2-5	TRBV10-1	TRBD1	NA	CASSEGTGRRETQYF	TGCGCCAGCAGTGAAGGGACAGGGAGACGAGAGACCCAGTACTTC
TRBJ2-7	TRBV2	TRBD2	NA	CASSVTSGRYEQYF	TGTGCCAGCAGTGTGACTAGCGGGAGATACGAGCAGTACTTC
TRBJ2-1	TRBV20-1	TRBD2	few	CSARPGTRPLYNEQFF	TGCAGTGCTCGTCCCGGGACTAGACCCCTCTACAATGAGCAGTTCTTC
TRBJ2-2	TRBV7-9	NA	NA	CASRRGEYTGELFF	TGTGCCAGCCGAAGGGGGGAGTACACCGGGGAGCTGTTTTTT
TRBJ2-1	TRBV2	NA	NA	CASSPLAVSYNEQFF	TGTGCCAGCAGTCCCTTAGCGGTCTCCTACAATGAGCAGTTCTTC
TRBJ2-5	TRBV7-2	TRBD2	NA	CAGTSGAGWETQYF	TGTGCGGGAACTAGCGGAGCAGGATGGGAGACCCAGTACTTC
TRBJ2-1	TRBV24-1	TRBD2	NA	CATSRRTSGSYEQFF	TGTGCCACCAGCCGGAGGACTAGCGGGAGCTATGAGCAGTTCTTC
TRBJ1-6	TRBV6-1	NA	NA	CASSPTGETYNSPLHF	TGTGCCAGCAGTCCTACGGGGGAAACCTATAATTCACCCCTCCACTTT
TRBJ2-5	TRBV20-1	NA	NA	CSALRDETQYF	TGCAGTGCCTTGCGGGACGAGACCCAGTACTTC
TRBJ1-2	TRBV30	NA	NA	CAWAPGPYYGYTF	TGTGCCTGGGCGCCGGGTCCCTACTATGGCTACACCTTC
TRBJ2-7	TRBV6-1	NA	few	CASSGGALTTYEQYF	TGTGCCAGCAGCGGCGGTGCCCTAACTACCTACGAGCAGTACTTC
TRBJ2-3	TRBV7-8	TRBD1	NA	CASSLASQGAQDTQYF	TGTGCCAGCAGCTTAGCGTCACAGGGGGCTCAGGATACGCAGTATTTT
TRBJ2-1	TRBV19	TRBD2	NA	CASRPSGSLLYNEQFF	TGTGCCAGTCGACCTAGCGGGAGCCTCCTCTACAATGAGCAGTTCTTC
TRBJ1-5	TRBV6-4	NA	NA	CASSGDSNQPQHF	TGTGCCAGCAGTGGGGACAGCAATCAGCCCCAGCATTTT
TRBJ2-3	TRBV6-2/TRBV6-3	TRBD2	NA	CASGGSGGAGGTQYF	TGTGCCAGTGGCGGTAGCGGAGGGGCGGGAGGTACGCAGTATTTT
TRBJ1-1	TRBV12-3/TRBV12-4	NA	NA	CASRPGANTEAFF	TGTGCCAGCAGACCCGGGGCTAACACTGAAGCTTTCTTT
TRBJ2-1	TRBV7-8	NA	few	CASSASGSEQFF	TGTGCCAGCAGCGCCTCGGGGAGTGAGCAGTTCTTC
TRBJ2-3	TRBV9	NA	few	CASSVSTQGPFTDTQYF	TGTGCCAGCAGCGTCAGTACTCAGGGGCCCTTCACAGATACGCAGTATTTT
TRBJ1-6	TRBV5-1	NA	NA	CASSLETDNSPLHF	TGCGCCAGCAGCTTGGAGACAGATAATTCACCCCTCCACTTT
TRBJ2-6	TRBV5-1	NA	NA	CASSPGSNSGANVLTF	TGCGCCAGCAGCCCCGGGTCTAACTCTGGGGCCAACGTCCTGACTTTC
TRBJ2-5	TRBV7-2	NA	NA	CASSFPGKTQYF	TGTGCCAGCAGCTTCCCGGGGAAGACCCAGTACTTC
TRBJ2-3	TRBV12-3/TRBV12-4	TRBD1	many	CATGRTGGTDTQYF	TGTGCCACCGGCAGGACAGGGGGCACAGATACGCAGTATTTT
TRBJ2-7	TRBV10-2	TRBD1	many	CASSANTGVEQYF	TGCGCCAGCAGTGCAAATACAGGGGTCGAGCAGTACTTC
TRBJ1-4	TRBV7-9	TRBD1	NA	CASSPLTGLNEKLFF	TGTGCCAGCAGCCCCTTGACAGGGTTGAATGAAAAACTGTTTTTT
TRBJ2-7	TRBV2	NA	NA	CASRKDGPSYEQYF	TGTGCCAGCCGAAAGGACGGTCCATCCTACGAGCAGTACTTC
TRBJ2-7	TRBV28	NA	NA	CASSLPGDNYEQYF	TGTGCCAGCAGTTTACCAGGGGATAACTACGAGCAGTACTTC
TRBJ2-7	TRBV12-3/TRBV12-4	TRBD2	NA	CASSLDASGSYEQYF	TGTGCCAGCAGTTTGGATGCTAGCGGATCCTACGAGCAGTACTTC
TRBJ2-7	TRBV5-1	TRBD1	NA	CASSLRGQGREQNF	TGCGCCAGCAGCTTGAGAGGACAGGGGCGCGAGCAGAACTTC
TRBJ2-3	TRBV24-1	NA	NA	CATSDRQDGTDTQYF	TGTGCCACCAGTGATAGGCAGGACGGGACAGATACGCAGTATTTT
TRBJ2-1	TRBV2	TRBD2	few	CASSELAGGNEQFF	TGTGCCAGCAGTGAACTAGCGGGAGGGAATGAGCAGTTCTTC
TRBJ1-5	TRBV6-1	NA	NA	CASSPYSNQPQHF	TGTGCCAGCAGTCCGTATAGCAATCAGCCCCAGCATTTT
TRBJ2-7	TRBV2	NA	NA	CASSEAGYGSYEQYF	TGTGCCAGCAGTGAAGCGGGGTACGGCTCCTACGAGCAGTACTTC
TRBJ2-7	TRBV7-2	NA	few	CASSSDGWGGEQYF	TGTGCCAGCAGCTCCGATGGTTGGGGTGGCGAGCAGTACTTC
TRBJ2-1	TRBV6-5	TRBD2	many	CASSLIAGGPFNEQFF	TGTGCCAGCAGCCTTATAGCGGGAGGGCCGTTCAATGAGCAGTTCTTC
TRBJ1-3	TRBV5-1	TRBD1	NA	CASSSGTARFSGNTIYF	TGCGCCAGCAGCTCCGGGACAGCACGATTCTCTGGAAACACCATATATTTT
TRBJ2-1	TRBV6-5	NA	once	CASSYRRVGVYGVNEQFF	TGTGCCAGCAGTTACCGCCGGGTAGGGGTTTATGGTGTCAATGAGCAGTTCTTC
TRBJ1-4	TRBV13	NA	few	CASSRHRDISEKLFF	TGTGCCAGCAGCCGTCACCGGGACATTTCGGAAAAACTGTTTTTT